The T cell receptor (beta chain) under discussion was sequenced for a study of monozygotic twins with cystic fibrosis. Study summary: Libraries were built from three micrograms of fragmented DNA using roughly 15 PCR cycles. Whole-study findings and limits: In 13 of 16 pairs, V gene usage was closest to the co-twin's. In this small cohort, shared CDR3 numbers showed no association with age, concordance or disease severity. Unrelated CF individuals shared fewer identical clonotypes than monozygotic CF twins.

Turning to this clone: Its antigen is unidentified.

V dropped 7 bases and J dropped 2 bases, with 15 bases sitting between them. Looked up from germline, CDR1 is MDHEN and CDR2 is SYDVKM. The CDR3 contains 14 residues. The data were produced by immunoSEQ multiplex PCR, yet TCRdb's version contains in-frame clones alone and is incomplete. The sample lists about 35,000 clones; more than 60% were seen once. Sample: blood. This TCR was sampled from a girl aged 10-17 years with cystic fibrosis. The chain links TRBV28 to TRBJ2-7, with D tentatively TRBD1 or TRBD2 (5 bases each). The CDR3 region is CASIKGSGPYEQYF. The CDR3 nucleotides read TGTGCCAGCATAAAGGGGAGCGGACCCTACGAGCAGTACTTC.